A single sample gave rise to the 27 T cell receptor beta chains below, sequenced in a study of beta chain features in type 1 diabetes. Of the isolated RNA, all was reverse transcribed, and so the sequenced material was expressed TCRB transcripts. Some clones are missing from TCRdb's copy, which holds only in-frame ones; the method was immunoSEQ multiplex PCR. The profile shows 400,000 to 550,000 clones, roughly 10% of them singletons. The sequencing sample was made of naive CD4+ T cells from blood. The receptors come from a woman younger than 30 in good health.

This clone was recorded a few times. The gene calls are TRBV7-9 and TRBJ2-3, with TRBD2 matching 11 bases. This CDR3 is built from 16 residues. The junction had 3 bases not matched to a gene; V was cut back by 0 bases and J by 4 bases. CDR1 is SEHNR and CDR2 is FQNEAQ in the germline V gene (reference sequence). The CDR3 DNA reads as TGTGCCAGCAGCTTAGCGCTAGCGGGGGGCCCAGATACGCAGTATTTT. Protein product: CASSLALAGGPDTQYF.

In this sample, this clone turned up once. The chain has TRBV7-2 and TRBJ2-5, with 9 bases fitting TRBD2. Trimming took 5 bases from V and 2 from J; bases not matched to a gene: 12. There are 17 residues in the CDR3. The V gene's germline CDR1 is SGHTA and CDR2 FQGNSA. In DNA form, the CDR3 reads TGTGCCAGCAGCCTAATGCGGGCTAGCGGGATACAAGAGACCCAGTACTTC. Its translation is CASSLMRASGIQETQYF. Combining the CDR3 with reference TRBV7-2 and TRBJ2-5 gives the whole variable domain GAGVSQSPSNKVTEKGKDVELRCDPISGHTALYWYRQSLGQGLEFLIYFQGNSAPDKSGLPSDRFSAERTGGSVSTLTIQRTQQEDSAVYLCASSLMRASGIQETQYFGPGTRLLVL.

The V gene is TRBV7-9, the J gene TRBJ2-4; D possibly corresponds to TRBD1 (6 bases). Germline V gene data show CDR1 as SEHNR and CDR2 as FQNEAQ (reference sequence). The V end lost 1 base, the J end lost 1 base, and 14 bases lay between the germline ends. The CDR3 spans 17 residues. CDR3 DNA: TGTGCCAGCAGCTTAGGGTGGCAGGGGCTGGCCAAAAACATTCAGTACTTC. It specifies CASSLGWQGLAKNIQYF.

This clone has just a few counts. The chain uses TRBV7-9 and TRBJ2-1; a possible D gene is TRBD2 (6 bases). CDR1 and CDR2 from the germline V gene are SEHNR and FQNEAQ (reference sequence). This CDR3 has 13 amino acids. V dropped 8 bases and J dropped 9 bases, with 17 bases sitting between them. The CDR3 is CASDPSRGLEQFF. CDR3 nucleotides: TGTGCCAGCGATCCGTCTCGGGGACTTGAGCAGTTCTTC.

This chain uses TRBV6-5 with TRBJ1-2, with TRBD1 as a possible D gene (6 bases). Trimming took 10 bases from V and 4 from J, leaving 16 bases between them. From germline, CDR1 is MNHEY and CDR2 SVGAGI. This CDR3 is 13 amino acids long. DNA of the CDR3: TGTGCCACCAGACAGGAAGCTGGCTATGGCTACACCTTC. This encodes CATRQEAGYGYTF.

This clone was counted a few times. The chain carries TRBV9 and TRBJ2-1; TRBD1 aligns across 9 bases. Germline trimming cut 7 bases from V and 15 bases from J; bases unmatched to any gene: 20. Germline V lookup: CDR1 SGDLS, CDR2 YYNGEE. There are 15 residues in the CDR3. The CDR3 nucleotides read TGTGCCAGCGCCGAAACCAGGCATAGGGGGACAGGGCTGTTCTTC. The encoded protein is CASAETRHRGTGLFF. The variable domain in full, with the rest retrieved from reference TRBV9 and TRBJ2-1, is DSGVTQTPKHLITATGQRVTLRCSPRSGDLSVYWYQQSLDQGLQFLIQYYNGEERAKGNILERFSAQQFPDLHSELNLSSLELGDSALYFCASAETRHRGTGLFFGPGTRLTVL.

This clone was counted between two and nine times. This chain uses TRBV21-1 with TRBJ2-5; the table names TRBD1, a call not compared with the DNA. TRBV21-1 is annotated as a pseudogene. The CDR3 contains 18 residues. CDR3 coding DNA: TGTGCCAGCAGCAAGGAAGTTAATCAGGACAGGGCGTGCGAGACCCAGTACTTC. Translated: CASSKEVNQDRACETQYF.

This clone occurred a few times. This chain links TRBV7-2 with TRBJ2-1; 10 bases agree with TRBD2. Germline V gene sequence: CDR1 SGHTA, CDR2 FQGNSA. V was pared by 5 bases and J by 7 bases, with 8 bases of the junction left unmatched. The CDR3 contains 15 residues. The CDR3 reads CASSPWTSGGNEQFF. In DNA, the CDR3 is TGTGCCAGCAGCCCCTGGACTAGCGGAGGTAATGAGCAGTTCTTC.

The V gene is TRBV6-4, the J gene TRBJ1-1, with D tentatively TRBD1 (5 bases). The CDR3 has 15 residues. Per the germline V gene, CDR1 is MRHNA and CDR2 is SNTAGT. With 2 bases removed from V and 4 bases from J, the gap between germline ends came to 14 bases. CDR3 coding DNA: TGTGCCAGCAGTGACACGTCCCGGGGCGGCACTGAAGCTTTCTTT. Translation: CASSDTSRGGTEAFF.

This clone occurred many times. The V and J genes are TRBV7-9 and TRBJ2-1, with no clear D. The germline V gene has CDR1 SEHNR and CDR2 FQNEAQ (reference sequence). Trimming removed 8 bases from V and 0 bases from J, with 8 bases in between. The CDR3 contains 13 residues. The CDR3 spells CASLASSYNEQFF. The CDR3 bases are TGTGCCAGCTTGGCGAGCTCCTACAATGAGCAGTTCTTC.

This clone was detected a few times. This sequence joins TRBV19 and TRBJ2-1, with 7 bases lining up with TRBD1. J was trimmed by 3 bases and V by 7 bases; bases with no gene match: 3. Germline V CDR1 and CDR2: LNHDA, SQIVND (reference sequence). The CDR3 is 13 amino acids. CDR3 sequence: CASTRDSYNEQFF. In nucleotides, the CDR3 is TGTGCCAGTACCCGGGACAGCTACAATGAGCAGTTCTTC.

This chain connects TRBV10-3 to TRBJ2-3, with 9 bases fitting TRBD2. CDR3 length: 13 amino acids. Germline assignment: CDR1 ENHRY and CDR2 SYGVKD. V shed 8 bases and J 2 bases; nucleotides not matched to a gene: 2. The CDR3, as DNA: TGTGCCATCCTAGCGGGGCTCACAGATACGCAGTATTTT. Its translation: CAILAGLTDTQYF.

The V gene is TRBV29-1, the J gene TRBJ2-4; TRBD1 or TRBD2 may be the D gene (5 bases each). The V gene lost 4 bases and the J gene lost 7 bases, with 14 bases spanning the gap. The CDR3 is made up of 13 amino acids. The germline gives CDR1 SQVTM, CDR2 ANQGSEA. The CDR3 loop is CSVARGTGNIQYF. CDR3 nucleotide sequence: TGCAGCGTTGCAAGGGGAACGGGGAACATTCAGTACTTC.

Remarks on this clone: Other DNA sequences in the sample encode the same CDR3. The rearrangement uses TRBV7-2 and TRBJ1-2; perhaps TRBD1 as D (6 bases). The CDR3 runs to 15 residues. The ends were cut back, 0 bases at V and 3 bases at J, with 11 bases in the middle. Germline values: CDR1 SGHTA, CDR2 FQGNSA. The CDR3 here is CASSLARGADYGYTF. CDR3 DNA: TGTGCCAGCAGCTTAGCCCGGGGGGCAGACTATGGCTACACCTTC.

This clone was seen more than once but under ten times. CDR3 sequence: CSVRKDRDNQPQHF. DNA of the CDR3: TGCAGCGTCAGGAAGGACAGGGACAATCAGCCCCAGCATTTT. The rearrangement joins TRBV29-1 to TRBJ1-5; 8 bases match TRBD1. The trim removed 6 bases at V and 3 bases at J, leaving 7 bases unmatched. Germline CDR1 is SQVTM and CDR2 is ANQGSEA. CDR3 length: 14 residues.

This clone was counted ten times or more. This chain links TRBV21-1 with TRBJ2-7; TRBD1, the table's D call, lacks a check against the DNA. TRBV21-1 is shown as a pseudogene. The CDR3 has 12 amino acids. The CDR3 DNA sequence: TGTGCCAGCCCGACAGGGGCCTACGAGCAGTACGTC. Its translation is CASPTGAYEQYV.

V usage is TRBV4-1 and J usage is TRBJ1-4; possible D gene TRBD1, 5 bases. V was clipped by 2 bases and J by 8 bases, with 9 bases between them. The germline gives CDR1 MGHRA, CDR2 YSYEKL. The CDR3 covers 13 residues. CDR3 nucleotides: TGCGCCAGCAGCCAATGGGGCAGCGAAAAACTGTTTTTT. This gives the protein CASSQWGSEKLFF.

A single count supports this clone. The rearrangement links TRBV27 to TRBJ2-6, with D perhaps matching TRBD1 (6 bases). The V end was cut by 1 base, the J end by 2 bases, with 12 bases between. The CDR3 totals 17 residues. Germline V CDR1 and CDR2: MNHEY, SMNVEV (reference sequence). CDR3 amino acids: CASSLWQGPTGANVLTF. DNA of the CDR3: TGTGCCAGCAGTTTATGGCAGGGGCCAACTGGGGCCAACGTCCTGACTTTC.

The table lists this clone with a few counts. The same CDR3 is also encoded by other DNA sequences in this sample. The gene calls are TRBV9 and TRBJ1-1, with a weak D call TRBD1 (6 bases). CDR1 is SGDLS, CDR2 YYNGEE, per germline. The CDR3 covers 14 residues. V was shortened by 4 bases and J by 2 bases, with 12 bases between the two germline ends. DNA for the CDR3: TGTGCCAGCAGCCCGCGACAGGCTAACACTGAAGCTTTCTTT. This codes for CASSPRQANTEAFF.

V usage is TRBV5-6 and J usage is TRBJ2-1; 9 positions match TRBD2. V shed 1 base and J 14 bases; nucleotides not matched to a gene: 4. Germline V gene lookup returns CDR1 SGHDT and CDR2 YYEEEE. The CDR3 contains 12 residues. CDR3 in amino acids: CASSLSGRFEFF. DNA of the CDR3: TGTGCCAGCAGCTTGAGCGGGAGGTTCGAGTTCTTC.

The chain recombines TRBV2 with TRBJ1-1; the D is unclear. Trimming removed 4 bases from V and 0 bases from J, with 12 bases in between. Germline CDR1 reads SNHLY; CDR2 reads FYNNEI. The CDR3 is made up of 15 amino acids. The CDR3 spells CASSARPTLNTEAFF. CDR3 DNA: TGTGCCAGCAGTGCCCGCCCCACACTGAACACTGAAGCTTTCTTT.

This rearrangement joins TRBV7-2 to TRBJ2-6; a weak D match, TRBD1 (6 bases). Germline V gene data show CDR1 as SGHTA and CDR2 as FQGNSA. With 4 bases removed from V and 0 bases from J, the gap between germline ends came to 13 bases. The CDR3 has 17 amino acids. In DNA form, the CDR3 reads TGTGCCAGCAGCTCTACGGGACACCTCTCTGGGGCCAACGTCCTGACTTTC. Translated: CASSSTGHLSGANVLTF.

The J gene is TRBJ2-7, the V gene TRBV18; D tentatively reads TRBD1 or TRBD2 (5 bases each). Germline CDR1 KGHSH, CDR2 LQKENI. CDR3 length: 16 residues. The V end was cut by 2 bases, the J end by 0 bases, with 14 bases between. This CDR3 is CASSPEGRQFSYEQYF. The CDR3 nucleotides are TGTGCCAGCTCACCAGAGGGGAGACAGTTCTCCTACGAGCAGTACTTC.

The chain combines TRBV7-3 with TRBJ2-1; TRBD2 aligns across 7 bases. CDR3 length equals 17 residues. Trimming cost V 4 bases and J 9 bases; bases outside gene matches: 18. Looked up from germline, CDR1 is SGHTA and CDR2 is FQGTGA. CDR3 in DNA: TGTGCCAGCAGCTCCTCAGGCCCGACTAGCACTTCGGGTGAGCAGTTCTTC. Its translation is CASSSSGPTSTSGEQFF.

This rearrangement joins TRBV7-3 to TRBJ2-3; 7 bases line up with TRBD1. J lost 3 bases, V lost 5 bases, and 2 bases had no gene match. The CDR3 totals 13 residues. Germline V CDR1 and CDR2: SGHTA, FQGTGA. The CDR3 protein is CASSDRATDTQYF. DNA for the CDR3: TGTGCCAGCAGCGACAGGGCGACAGATACGCAGTATTTT.

The gene calls are TRBV7-8 and TRBJ1-1; the D gene is possibly TRBD1 (6 bases). There are 14 residues in the CDR3. CDR1 and CDR2 (germline): SGHVS, FQNEAQ. Between the trimmed V and J ends, which lost 4 bases and 2 bases, there was a span of 11 bases. CDR3 nucleotides: TGTGCCAGCAGCTACCGGGACATAAACACTGAAGCTTTCTTT. Protein sequence: CASSYRDINTEAFF.

This clone turned up a few times. The chain recombines TRBV9 with TRBJ2-5; TRBD1 matches 7 bases. This CDR3 is 14 amino acids long. V gave up 4 bases and J gave up 5 bases; unmatched junction bases: 8. Germline CDR1 is SGDLS and CDR2 is YYNGEE. This CDR3 reads CASSRGQNIETQYF. Here the CDR3 DNA reads TGTGCCAGCAGCAGGGGACAGAATATTGAGACCCAGTACTTC.